The 9 T cell receptor beta chains in this list originate from one sample, sequenced in a study of T cell changes during pregnancy in multiple sclerosis. Clones were read by immunoSEQ multiplex PCR, and TCRdb kept only the in-frame ones, dropping some. The sample includes about 120,000 clones, approximately 93% seen only once; the top ten take less than 7.5%. This sample comprised peripheral blood, obtained before pregnancy. The receptors derive from a female donor with multiple sclerosis, enrolled in a pregnancy study.

V usage is TRBV5-1 and J usage is TRBJ1-4; TRBD1 matches 8 bases. Trimming took 4 bases from V and 7 from J; bases not matched to a gene: 9. The CDR3 has 15 amino acids. Germline V gene lookup returns CDR1 SGHRS and CDR2 YFSETQ. This CDR3 is CASSLGQGGSEKLFF. The CDR3 DNA follows: TGCGCCAGCAGCCTTGGACAGGGAGGGAGTGAAAAACTGTTTTTT. Looking up the rest from reference TRBV5-1 and TRBJ1-4 gives the full variable domain: KAGVTQTPRYLIKTRGQQVTLSCSPISGHRSVSWYQQTPGQGLQFLFEYFSETQRNKGNFPGRFSGRQFSNSRSEMNVSTLELGDSALYLCASSLGQGGSEKLFFGSGTQLSVL.

The CDR3 reads CASSQDAQGYGNTIYF. For the CDR3, the DNA is TGCGCCAGCAGCCAAGATGCACAGGGGTACGGAAACACCATATATTTT. This chain joins TRBV4-1 and TRBJ1-3; TRBD1 agrees at 7 bases. The length of the CDR3 is 16 residues. J gave up 4 bases and V 0 bases, and 6 bases lay outside the gene matches. Germline V gene sequence: CDR1 MGHRA, CDR2 YSYEKL.

This rearrangement joins TRBV6-1 to TRBJ2-7; possibly TRBD2 for D (6 bases). The V gene lost 2 bases and the J gene lost 6 bases, with 20 bases spanning the gap. Germline assignment: CDR1 MNHNS and CDR2 SASEGT. This CDR3 comprises 16 residues. The CDR3 DNA is TGTGCCAGCAGTGAACCGACCGGGACCGGGGGAGGCGAGCAGTACTTC. It translates to CASSEPTGTGGGEQYF.

The chain employs TRBV10-3 and TRBJ1-2, with D possibly TRBD1 on 6 matching bases. The CDR3 contains 13 residues. Germline lookup yields CDR1 ENHRY and CDR2 SYGVKD. The ends were cut back, 3 bases at V and 7 bases at J, with 12 bases in the middle. The CDR3 DNA reads as TGTGCCATCAGTGAAAACAGGGTAGTTGGCTACACCTTC. Amino acid sequence: CAISENRVVGYTF.

The genes are TRBV5-8 and TRBJ1-4; the D gene is possibly TRBD1 (5 bases). Trimming took off 1 base at V and 8 bases at J, with 9 bases between the two ends. Germline CDR1 reads SGHTS; CDR2 reads YDEGEE. The CDR3 has 13 residues. CDR3 loop: CASSLQGGEKLFF. CDR3 DNA sequence: TGTGCCAGCAGCTTGCAGGGAGGGGAAAAACTGTTTTTT. Using reference TRBV5-8 and TRBJ1-4 for the parts outside the CDR3, the full variable domain is EAGVTQSPTHLIKTRGQQATLRCSPISGHTSVYWYQQALGLGLQFLLWYDEGEERNRGNFPPRFSGRQFPNYSSELNVNALELEDSALYLCASSLQGGEKLFFGSGTQLSVL.

The J gene is TRBJ2-7, the V gene TRBV6-5; no clear D gene. In germline, CDR1 is MNHEY, CDR2 SVGAGI. CDR3 length: 15 amino acids. The V gene lost 0 bases and the J gene lost 0 bases, with 9 bases spanning the gap. As DNA, the CDR3 is TGTGCCAGCAGTTACTCGATCGTGGCCTCCTACGAGCAGTACTTC. It translates to CASSYSIVASYEQYF.

The chain has TRBV5-1 and TRBJ1-2; unclear D gene. Germline CDR1 SGHRS, CDR2 YFSETQ. The ends were cut back, 0 bases at V and 2 bases at J, with 14 bases in the middle. The CDR3 length is 16 residues. The chain's CDR3 is CASSLAEGQLNYGYTF. The CDR3 DNA follows: TGCGCCAGCAGCTTGGCCGAGGGTCAGCTCAACTATGGCTACACCTTC. The full variable domain, with the rest looked up from reference TRBV5-1 and TRBJ1-2, is KAGVTQTPRYLIKTRGQQVTLSCSPISGHRSVSWYQQTPGQGLQFLFEYFSETQRNKGNFPGRFSGRQFSNSRSEMNVSTLELGDSALYLCASSLAEGQLNYGYTFGSGTRLTVV.

The CDR3 bases are TGTGCCAGCAGCGCCACACTCAAAAACGCAGGGGTAAACTATGGCTACACCTTC. The encoded protein is CASSATLKNAGVNYGYTF. The chain employs TRBV2 and TRBJ1-2; maybe TRBD1 (6 bases). This CDR3 is built from 18 residues. Trimming took 6 bases from V and 2 from J, leaving 25 bases between them. Germline CDR1 SNHLY, CDR2 FYNNEI.

CDR3 loop: CASSPRDSPENTGELFF. CDR3 sequence (DNA): TGTGCCAGCAGCCCGCGGGACTCCCCGGAGAACACCGGGGAGCTGTTTTTT. The chain couples TRBV5-4 to TRBJ2-2; D possibly corresponds to TRBD2 (6 bases). Germline V lookup: CDR1 SGHNT, CDR2 YYREEE (reference sequence). This CDR3 contains 17 residues. V was shortened by 4 bases and J by 1 base, with 17 bases between the two germline ends. The full variable domain, in which reference TRBV5-4 and TRBJ2-2 provide the parts outside the CDR3, is ETGVTQSPTHLIKTRGQQVTLRCSSQSGHNTVSWYQQALGQGPQFIFQYYREEENGRGNFPPRFSGLQFPNYSSELNVNALELDDSALYLCASSPRDSPENTGELFFGEGSRLTVL.